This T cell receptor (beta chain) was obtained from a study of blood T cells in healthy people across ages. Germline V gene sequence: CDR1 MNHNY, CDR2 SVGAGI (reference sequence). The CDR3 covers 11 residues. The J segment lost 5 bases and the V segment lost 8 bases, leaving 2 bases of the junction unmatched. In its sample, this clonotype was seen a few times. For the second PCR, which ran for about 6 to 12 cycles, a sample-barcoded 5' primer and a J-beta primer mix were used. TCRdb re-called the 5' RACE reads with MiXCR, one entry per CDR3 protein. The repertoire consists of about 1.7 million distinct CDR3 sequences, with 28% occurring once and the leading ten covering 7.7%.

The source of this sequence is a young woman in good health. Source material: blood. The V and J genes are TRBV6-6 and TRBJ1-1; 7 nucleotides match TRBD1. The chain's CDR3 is CASGTDTEAFF. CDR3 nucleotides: TGTGCCAGCGGGACAGATACTGAAGCTTTCTTT.